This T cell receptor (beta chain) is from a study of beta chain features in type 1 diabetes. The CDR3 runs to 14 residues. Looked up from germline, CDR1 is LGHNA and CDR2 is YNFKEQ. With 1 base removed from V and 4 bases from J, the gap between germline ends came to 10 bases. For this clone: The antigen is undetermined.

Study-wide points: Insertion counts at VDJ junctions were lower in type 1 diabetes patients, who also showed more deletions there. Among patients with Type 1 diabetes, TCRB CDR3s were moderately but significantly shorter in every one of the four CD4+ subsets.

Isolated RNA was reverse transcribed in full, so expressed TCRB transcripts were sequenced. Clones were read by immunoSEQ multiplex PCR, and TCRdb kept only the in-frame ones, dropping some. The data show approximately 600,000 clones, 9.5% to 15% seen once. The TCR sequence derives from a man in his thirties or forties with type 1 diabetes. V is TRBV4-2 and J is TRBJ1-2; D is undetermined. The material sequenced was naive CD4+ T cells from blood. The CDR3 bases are TGTGCCAGCAGCCAAGCCCCCGGCTCCTATGGCTACACCTTC. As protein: CASSQAPGSYGYTF.